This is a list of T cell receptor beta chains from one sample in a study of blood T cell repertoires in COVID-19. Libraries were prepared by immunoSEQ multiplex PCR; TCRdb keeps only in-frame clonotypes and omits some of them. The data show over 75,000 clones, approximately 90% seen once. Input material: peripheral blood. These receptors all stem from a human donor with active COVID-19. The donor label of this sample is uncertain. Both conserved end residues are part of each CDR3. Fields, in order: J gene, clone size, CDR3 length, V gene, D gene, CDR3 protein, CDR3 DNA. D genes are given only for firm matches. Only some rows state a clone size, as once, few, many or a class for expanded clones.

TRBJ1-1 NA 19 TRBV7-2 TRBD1 CASSLASGSWDRSFGEAFF TGTGCCAGCAGCTTAGCATCCGGAAGTTGGGACAGGAGTTTCGGGGAAGCTTTCTTT
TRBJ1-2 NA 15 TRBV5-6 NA CASTFRRSRLYGYTF TGTGCCAGCACCTTTCGAAGGAGCCGTCTCTATGGCTACACCTTC
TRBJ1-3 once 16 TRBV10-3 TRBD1 CAISETGGRSGNTIYF TGTGCCATCAGTGAGACAGGGGGCAGGTCTGGAAACACCATATATTTT
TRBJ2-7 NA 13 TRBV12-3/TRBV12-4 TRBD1 CASSSVNRGEQYF TGTGCCAGCAGTTCCGTTAACAGGGGCGAGCAGTACTTC
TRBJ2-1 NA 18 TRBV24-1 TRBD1 CATSDPSGQGVSYNEQFF TGTGCCACCAGTGACCCCTCGGGACAGGGCGTTTCCTACAATGAGCAGTTCTTC
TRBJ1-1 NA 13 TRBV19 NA CASSITANTEAFF TGTGCCAGTAGTATCACAGCGAACACTGAAGCTTTCTTT
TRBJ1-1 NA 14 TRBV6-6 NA CASRTDLLNTEAFF TGTGCCAGCAGGACAGACCTGTTGAACACTGAAGCTTTCTTT
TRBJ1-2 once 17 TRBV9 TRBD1 CAGSVGDQGGSLYGYTF TGTGCCGGCAGCGTTGGGGATCAGGGGGGCTCCCTCTATGGCTACACCTTC
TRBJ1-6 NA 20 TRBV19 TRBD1 CASILPPLPGQGALGSPLHF TGTGCCAGTATTCTCCCACCACTACCGGGACAGGGGGCATTGGGATCACCCCTCCACTTT
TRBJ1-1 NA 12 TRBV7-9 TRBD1 CASSFSPGGAFF TGTGCCAGCAGCTTTAGCCCAGGGGGAGCTTTCTTT
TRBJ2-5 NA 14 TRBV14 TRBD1 CASSLTGQLSTQYF TGTGCCAGCAGTCTGACGGGACAGTTGTCAACCCAGTACTTC
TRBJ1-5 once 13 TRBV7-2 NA CASSLGGGQPQHF TGTGCCAGCAGCTTAGGGGGAGGTCAGCCCCAGCATTTT
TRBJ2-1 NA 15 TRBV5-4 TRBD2 CASSPVMAGGDEQFF TGTGCCAGCAGCCCCGTGATGGCGGGGGGGGATGAGCAGTTCTTC
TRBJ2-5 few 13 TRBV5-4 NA CASSLDSQETQYF TGTGCCAGCAGCTTGGACAGCCAAGAGACCCAGTACTTC
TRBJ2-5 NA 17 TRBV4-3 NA CASSQDPVGGLQETQYF TGCGCCAGCAGCCAAGATCCGGTAGGTGGGCTGCAAGAGACCCAGTACTTC
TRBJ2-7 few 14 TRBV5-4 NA CASSLGTDPYEQYF TGTGCCAGCAGCTTGGGGACAGATCCCTACGAGCAGTACTTC
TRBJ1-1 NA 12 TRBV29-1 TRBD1 CSVHRGFTEAFF TGCAGCGTCCACAGGGGTTTCACTGAAGCTTTCTTT
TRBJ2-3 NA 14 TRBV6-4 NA CASSESVSTDTQYF TGTGCCAGCAGTGAATCGGTAAGCACAGATACGCAGTATTTT
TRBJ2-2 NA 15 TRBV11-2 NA CASSSGEGFTGELFF TGTGCCAGCAGCTCCGGAGAGGGATTCACCGGGGAGCTGTTTTTT
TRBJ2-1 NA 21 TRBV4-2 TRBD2 CASSQDGLAGARLSSYNEQFF TGTGCCAGCAGCCAAGACGGGCTAGCGGGGGCCCGATTAAGCTCCTACAATGAGCAGTTCTTC
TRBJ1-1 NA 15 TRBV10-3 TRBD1 CAISTQTGENTEAFF TGTGCCATCAGTACCCAGACAGGGGAGAACACTGAAGCTTTCTTT
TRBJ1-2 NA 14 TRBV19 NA CASSISHTLNGYTF TGTGCCAGTAGTATTTCACATACCCTCAATGGCTACACCTTC
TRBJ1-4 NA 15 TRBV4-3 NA CASSQSRGENEKLFF TGCGCCAGCAGCCAATCCAGGGGCGAGAATGAAAAACTGTTTTTT
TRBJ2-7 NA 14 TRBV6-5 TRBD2 CASRIEAGGYEQYF TGTGCCAGCAGGATAGAAGCGGGGGGGTACGAGCAGTACTTC
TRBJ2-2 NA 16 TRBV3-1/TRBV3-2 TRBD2 CASSQGLAGVPGELFF TGTGCCAGCAGCCAAGGACTAGCGGGGGTGCCCGGGGAGCTGTTTTTT
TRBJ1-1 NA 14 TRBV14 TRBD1 CASSHRDRGTEAFF TGTGCCAGCAGCCACCGGGACAGGGGTACTGAAGCTTTCTTT
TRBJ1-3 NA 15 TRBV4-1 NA CASSQEGGPGNTIYF TGCGCCAGCAGCCAAGAAGGGGGTCCGGGAAACACCATATATTTT
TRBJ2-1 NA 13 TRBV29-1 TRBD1 CSAGYRGGNEQFF TGCAGCGCAGGTTACAGGGGCGGCAATGAGCAGTTCTTC
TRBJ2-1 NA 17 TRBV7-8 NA CASSFFLAAQTYNEQFF TGTGCCAGCAGCTTCTTCTTGGCAGCGCAGACCTACAATGAGCAGTTCTTC
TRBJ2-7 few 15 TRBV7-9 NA CASSLSASVGYEQYF TGTGCCAGCAGCTTATCGGCTAGCGTGGGATACGAGCAGTACTTC
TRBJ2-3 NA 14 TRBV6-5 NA CASSYSRGEDTQYF TGTGCCAGCAGTTACTCGCGGGGCGAGGATACGCAGTATTTT
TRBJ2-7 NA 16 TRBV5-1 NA CASSLGEQGNSYEQYF TGCGCCAGCAGCTTGGGAGAACAGGGTAATAGCTACGAGCAGTACTTC
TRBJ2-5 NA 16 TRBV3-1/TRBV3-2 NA CASSSHGGCWQETQYF TGTGCCAGCAGCTCCCACGGGGGTTGTTGGCAAGAGACCCAGTACTTC
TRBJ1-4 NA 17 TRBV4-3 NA CASSQARPRGLSEKLFF TGCGCCAGCAGCCAAGCGAGACCCAGGGGCTTGAGTGAAAAACTGTTTTTT
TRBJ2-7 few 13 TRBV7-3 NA CASSLWQGYEQYF TGTGCCAGCAGCTTATGGCAGGGCTACGAGCAGTACTTC
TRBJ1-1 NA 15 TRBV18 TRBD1 CASSPSGGGNTEAFF TGTGCCAGCTCACCATCAGGGGGCGGAAACACTGAAGCTTTCTTT
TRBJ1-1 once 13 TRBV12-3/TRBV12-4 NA CASSGRGYTEAFF TGTGCCAGCAGCGGGCGGGGGTACACTGAAGCTTTCTTT
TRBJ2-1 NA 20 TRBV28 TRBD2 CASSLPMGAGGQPSYNEQFF TGTGCCAGCAGTCTCCCCATGGGAGCGGGGGGTCAACCGTCCTACAATGAGCAGTTCTTC
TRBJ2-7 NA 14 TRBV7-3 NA CASSLTRVSYEQYF TGTGCCAGCAGCTTAACGCGCGTCTCCTACGAGCAGTACTTC
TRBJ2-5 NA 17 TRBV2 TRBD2 CASSYFTSGGAGETQYF TGTGCCAGCAGTTACTTCACTAGCGGGGGGGCCGGAGAGACCCAGTACTTC
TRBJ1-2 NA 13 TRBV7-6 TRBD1 CASSRDRLYGYTF TGTGCCAGCAGCCGGGACAGGCTTTATGGCTACACCTTC
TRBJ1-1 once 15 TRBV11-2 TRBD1 CASSPTGQGFTEAFF TGTGCCAGCAGCCCTACCGGACAGGGTTTTACTGAAGCTTTCTTT
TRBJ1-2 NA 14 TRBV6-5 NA CASSYSRGSYGYTF TGTGCCAGCAGTTACTCTAGAGGATCCTATGGCTACACCTTC
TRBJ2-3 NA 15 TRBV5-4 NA CASSLSIQLWDTQYF TGTGCCAGCAGCTTGAGTATACAGCTGTGGGATACGCAGTATTTT
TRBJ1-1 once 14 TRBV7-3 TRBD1 CASSPGDRRTEAFF TGTGCCAGCAGCCCCGGGGACAGAAGGACTGAAGCTTTCTTT
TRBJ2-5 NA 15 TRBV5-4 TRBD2 CASSGPGLARETQYF TGTGCCAGCAGCGGACCCGGACTAGCGAGAGAGACCCAGTACTTC
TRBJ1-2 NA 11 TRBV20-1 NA CSASRGDGYTF TGCAGTGCTAGTCGGGGGGATGGCTACACCTTC
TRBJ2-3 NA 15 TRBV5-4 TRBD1 CASSHTGDHGDTQYF TGTGCCAGCAGCCATACAGGGGACCATGGAGATACGCAGTATTTT
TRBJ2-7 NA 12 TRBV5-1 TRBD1 CASSLTGGQQYF TGCGCCAGCAGCTTGACAGGGGGCCAGCAGTACTTC
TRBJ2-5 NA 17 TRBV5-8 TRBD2 CASSWGGTSGGRETQYF TGTGCCAGCAGCTGGGGTGGGACTAGCGGGGGCCGAGAGACCCAGTACTTC
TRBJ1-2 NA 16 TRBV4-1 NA CASSQEAFETAYGYTF TGCGCCAGCAGCCAAGAGGCGTTCGAGACAGCCTATGGCTACACCTTC
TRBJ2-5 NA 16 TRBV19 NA CASSMAWDFPGETQYF TGTGCCAGTAGTATGGCCTGGGATTTCCCGGGGGAGACCCAGTACTTC
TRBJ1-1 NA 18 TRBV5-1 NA CASSTTRGIPRMNTEAFF TGCGCCAGCAGTACCACCCGAGGGATCCCCCGCATGAACACTGAAGCTTTCTTT
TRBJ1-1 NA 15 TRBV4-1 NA CASRKGPGVGTEAFF TGCGCCAGCAGGAAAGGCCCAGGGGTGGGCACTGAAGCTTTCTTT
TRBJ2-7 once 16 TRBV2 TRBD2 CASSPSGLPGEGEQYF TGTGCCAGCAGTCCCTCCGGACTACCGGGGGAGGGAGAGCAGTACTTC